This record concerns one T cell receptor (beta chain) sequence. Its cognate antigen is unknown. The sample holds other DNA sequences that translate to the same CDR3. Trimming at V came to 6 bases and at J to 7 bases, leaving 11 bases not matched to a gene. CDR3 size: 16 residues. Germline V gene sequence: CDR1 MDHEN, CDR2 SYDVKM. The data were taken from a study of cytomegalovirus exposure and HLA in healthy donors. Overall study results and limits: Cytomegalovirus status was reportedly diagnosed by the classifier with high sensitivity and specificity.

Clones were read by immunoSEQ multiplex PCR, and TCRdb kept only the in-frame ones, dropping some. The sample carries 230,000 or so clones, 70% to 90% recorded once. The source is a woman in her late teens or twenties in good health and CMV-seronegative. The source material was PBMCs. This chain uses TRBV28 with TRBJ2-1, with 11 bases lining up with TRBD2. In nucleotides, the CDR3 is TGTGCCAGCAGCCCCCCGACTAGCGGGATAGGGAATGAGCAGTTCTTC. It yields the protein CASSPPTSGIGNEQFF.